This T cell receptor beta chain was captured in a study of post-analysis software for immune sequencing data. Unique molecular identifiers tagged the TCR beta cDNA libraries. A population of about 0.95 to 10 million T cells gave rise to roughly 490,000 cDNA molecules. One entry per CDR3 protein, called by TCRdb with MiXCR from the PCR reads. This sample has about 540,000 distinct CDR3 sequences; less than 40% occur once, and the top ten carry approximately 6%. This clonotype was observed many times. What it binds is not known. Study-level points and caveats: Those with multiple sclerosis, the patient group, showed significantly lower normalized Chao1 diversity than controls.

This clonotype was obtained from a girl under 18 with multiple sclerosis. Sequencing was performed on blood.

CDR3 sequence reads: CASSDGDYGYTF. CDR3 nucleotides: TGTGCCAGCAGTGATGGTGATTATGGCTACACCTTC. The chain employs TRBV2 and TRBJ1-2, with D unclear. Germline V gene sequence: CDR1 SNHLY, CDR2 FYNNEI. The CDR3 has 12 residues. V dropped 3 bases and J dropped 5 bases, with 7 bases sitting between them.